The 26 T cell receptor beta chains below all came from one sample that was sequenced in a study. TCRdb re-called the RT-PCR reads with MiXCR, one entry per CDR3 protein. The sample carries about 680,000 distinct CDR3 sequences, 14% recorded once. What was sequenced was memory CD4+ T cells from blood. The receptors were gathered from a female donor in good health, serving as a healthy control.

CDR3 coding DNA: TGTGCCACCAGTACAGCAGCGGGCACCTACGAGCAGTACTTC. This gives the protein CATSTAAGTYEQYF. The J gene is TRBJ2-7, the V gene TRBV24-1; D is perhaps TRBD2 (6 bases). V was shortened by 6 bases and J by 2 bases, with 13 bases between the two germline ends. The CDR3 loop spans 14 amino acids. In germline, CDR1 is KGHDR, CDR2 SFDVKD.

V and J are TRBV6-2 or TRBV6-3 and TRBJ1-6; D is unresolved. V shed 4 bases and J shed 0 bases, with 10 bases lying between them. In germline, CDR1 is MNHEY, CDR2 SVGEGT. The CDR3 is made up of 16 amino acids. CDR3 bases: TGTGCCAGCAGTTTCCTGAGGAGCTCCTATAATTCACCCCTCCACTTT. Its protein product is CASSFLRSSYNSPLHF.

In its sample, this clonotype was seen many times. The J gene is TRBJ1-5, the V gene TRBV12-3 or TRBV12-4, with D hard to call. The CDR3 is made up of 14 amino acids. Trimming cost V 3 bases and J 0 bases, with 6 bases left between them. CDR3 nucleotide sequence: TGTGCCAGCAGTTTTACTTATAGCAATCAGCCCCAGCATTTT. Amino acid sequence: CASSFTYSNQPQHF.

This clonotype was observed many times. The CDR3 region has the DNA TGTGCCAGCAGCTTAGGTGTGGGCCCTGGGGAGACCCAGTACTTC. This sequence encodes CASSLGVGPGETQYF. This sequence joins TRBV11-2 and TRBJ2-5; D is undetermined. Trimming stripped 1 base from V and 5 bases from J, with 14 bases between. The germline gives CDR1 SGHAT, CDR2 FQNNGV. CDR3 length: 15 residues.

This clonotype was found many times. This chain joins TRBV7-2 and TRBJ2-3; 13 bases agree with TRBD2. Germline CDR1 is SGHTA and CDR2 is FQGNSA. V trimming: 1 base; J trimming: 4 bases; junction bases outside the gene matches: 8. This CDR3 spans 18 amino acids. The CDR3 nucleotides read TGTGCCAGCAGCTTAGACCTTGGGACTAGCGGGATGGCAGATACGCAGTATTTT. It yields the protein CASSLDLGTSGMADTQYF.

A few counts support this clonotype. The V gene is TRBV20-1, the J gene TRBJ2-1, with D uncertain. The CDR3 has 15 amino acids. The germline V gene encodes CDR1 DFQATT and CDR2 SNEGSKA (reference sequence). The ends were cut back, 0 bases at V and 5 bases at J, with 14 bases in the middle. CDR3 nucleotide sequence: TGCAGTGCTAGAGATCCGAAGACTGCCGACAATGAGCAGTTCTTC. It encodes CSARDPKTADNEQFF.

The rearrangement joins TRBV7-2 to TRBJ2-3; 10 nucleotides agree with TRBD2. J gave up 1 base and V 5 bases, and 18 bases lay outside the gene matches. The CDR3 is 20 amino acids. Germline CDR1 is SGHTA and CDR2 is FQGNSA. The CDR3 DNA follows: TGTGCCAGCAGCGCCGGGTCGCTAGCGGGGGAGGTTATGGGCACAGATACGCAGTATTTT. It is translated as CASSAGSLAGEVMGTDTQYF. The variable domain in full, completed from reference TRBV7-2 and TRBJ2-3, reads GAGVSQSPSNKVTEKGKDVELRCDPISGHTALYWYRQSLGQGLEFLIYFQGNSAPDKSGLPSDRFSAERTGGSVSTLTIQRTQQEDSAVYLCASSAGSLAGEVMGTDTQYFGPGTRLTVL.

This clonotype occurred many times. The chain employs TRBV5-5 and TRBJ2-3; no reliable D call. Germline CDR1 SGHKS, CDR2 YYEKEE (reference sequence). CDR3 length equals 13 residues. V was shortened by 3 bases and J by 8 bases, with 13 bases between the two germline ends. Written as DNA, the CDR3 is TGTGCCAGCAGCTCGGGTGAGATGGTTACGCAGTATTTT. This codes for CASSSGEMVTQYF.

V is TRBV30 and J is TRBJ1-1, with 7 bases lining up with TRBD1. In germline, CDR1 is GTSNPN, CDR2 SVGIG (reference sequence). The CDR3 totals 14 residues. The ends lost 4 bases at V and 5 bases at J; junction bases unmatched: 10. The CDR3 DNA follows: TGTGCCTGGACACCGAACAGGGGAGGGACTGAAGCTTTCTTT. This translates into CAWTPNRGGTEAFF.

This clonotype has a count of ten or more. The V gene is TRBV6-5, the J gene TRBJ2-5, with D perhaps TRBD2 (5 bases). The CDR3 runs to 14 residues. Germline V gene sequence: CDR1 MNHEY, CDR2 SVGAGI. V lost 1 base and J 4 bases, leaving 10 bases between the germline ends. The CDR3 DNA sequence: TGTGCCAGCAGTTACTGGCGGAGCGGAGAGACCCAGTACTTC. Its protein is CASSYWRSGETQYF.

The chain combines TRBV5-1 with TRBJ2-7; tentative D call: TRBD1 (5 bases). V shed 3 bases and J shed 1 base, with 11 bases lying between them. CDR1 and CDR2 (germline): SGHRS, YFSETQ. The CDR3 is 14 residues long. CDR3 in amino acids: CASSSATASYEQYF. The CDR3 DNA sequence: TGCGCCAGCAGCTCGGCGACAGCTTCCTACGAGCAGTACTTC.

This clonotype was observed a few times. The chain has TRBV24-1 and TRBJ1-2; D is possibly TRBD1 (5 bases). V shed 5 bases and J shed 8 bases, with 11 bases lying between them. The CDR3 extends over 12 amino acids. CDR1 and CDR2 (germline): KGHDR, SFDVKD. The CDR3 DNA follows: TGTGCCACCAGTGGAGGGGAAAAAGGCTACACCTTC. This sequence encodes CATSGGEKGYTF.

In its sample, this clonotype was seen a few times. The chain joins TRBV15 to TRBJ1-1; TRBD1 matches at 9 bases. Per germline, CDR1 LNHNV and CDR2 YYDKDF (reference sequence). CDR3 length: 14 residues. V was pared by 3 bases and J by 5 bases, with 4 bases of the junction left unmatched. The CDR3 is CATSSTGGWTEAFF. The CDR3 DNA follows: TGTGCCACCAGCAGTACAGGGGGCTGGACTGAAGCTTTCTTT.

This clonotype has at least ten counts. V is TRBV29-1 and J is TRBJ2-1; 8 bases match TRBD1. The V and J ends lost 4 bases and 6 bases, in that order; junction bases with no gene match: 8. The CDR3 spans 14 residues. Germline assignment: CDR1 SQVTM and CDR2 ANQGSEA. CDR3 DNA: TGCAGCGTTGCCCAACGGACAGGGCCCAATGAGCAGTTCTTC. This sequence encodes CSVAQRTGPNEQFF.

The J gene is TRBJ2-2, the V gene TRBV3-1; TRBD1 matches at 7 bases. V was clipped by 6 bases and J by 1 base; unmatched bases: 2. Germline V gene sequence: CDR1 LGHDT, CDR2 YNNKEL (reference sequence). The CDR3 loop spans 14 amino acids. The CDR3 is CASRRDRNTGELFF. The CDR3 coding sequence is TGTGCCAGCAGACGGGACAGGAACACCGGGGAGCTGTTTTTT. Full variable domain (remainder filled in from reference TRBV3-1 and TRBJ2-2): DTAVSQTPKYLVTQMGNDKSIKCEQNLGHDTMYWYKQDSKKFLKIMFSYNNKELIINETVPNRFSPKSPDKAHLNLHINSLELGDSAVYFCASRRDRNTGELFFGEGSRLTVL.

This clonotype has a count of ten or more. The chain recombines TRBV4-3 with TRBJ2-5; possible D gene TRBD1, 7 bases. This CDR3 comprises 13 residues. The germline gives CDR1 LGHNA, CDR2 YSLEER. The ends were cut back, 0 bases at V and 7 bases at J, with 9 bases in the middle. The CDR3 sequence: CASSQEQGGTQYF. The CDR3 nucleotides read TGCGCCAGCAGCCAAGAGCAGGGGGGGACCCAGTACTTC.

In this sample, this clonotype turned up a few times. The chain carries TRBV9 and TRBJ2-3; 10 bases line up with TRBD1. CDR1 SGDLS and CDR2 YYNGEE come from the germline V gene. The V segment lost 1 base and the J segment 2 bases; nucleotides outside the gene matches: 4. The CDR3 runs 16 residues. CDR3 nucleotide sequence: TGTGCCAGCAGCGTAAGGACAGGGGGACCCACAGATACGCAGTATTTT. Translating gives CASSVRTGGPTDTQYF.

This clonotype was counted a few times. J is TRBJ1-5 and V is TRBV6-2 or TRBV6-3; no definite D call. V shed 4 bases and J shed 11 bases, with 15 bases lying between them. CDR1 and CDR2 from the germline V gene are MNHEY and SVGEGT. The CDR3 is made up of 13 amino acids. This chain's CDR3 is CASSSWTEGAQHF. The CDR3, as DNA: TGTGCCAGCAGTTCATGGACGGAAGGAGCCCAGCATTTT.

In this sample, this clonotype turned up a few times. J is TRBJ2-1 and V is TRBV7-3; D might be TRBD2 (7 bases). With 2 bases removed from V and 9 bases from J, the gap between germline ends came to 32 bases. CDR3 length: 20 amino acids. CDR1 and CDR2 (germline): SGHTA, FQGTGA. Here the CDR3 reads CASSLWPLGNKGEGLGEQFF. The CDR3 nucleotides are TGTGCCAGCAGCTTATGGCCTCTTGGGAACAAGGGGGAGGGCCTAGGTGAGCAGTTCTTC.

This clonotype was seen repeatedly, ten times or more. The rearrangement links TRBV28 to TRBJ2-3, with D possibly being TRBD1 (5 bases). Germline values: CDR1 MDHEN, CDR2 SYDVKM. The CDR3 sequence is 13 residues long. V was cut by 6 bases and J by 3 bases, with 10 bases left in between. CDR3 region: CASRAPGTDTQYF. In nucleotides, the CDR3 is TGTGCCAGCAGGGCTCCAGGGACAGATACGCAGTATTTT.

This clonotype was recorded many times. The V and J genes are TRBV7-9 and TRBJ2-1; 11 bases are a match to TRBD2. The CDR3 totals 15 residues. Germline assignment: CDR1 SEHNR and CDR2 FQNEAQ (reference sequence). V was pared by 4 bases and J by 7 bases, with 6 bases of the junction left unmatched. The CDR3 DNA sequence: TGTGCCAGCAGCTACCTAGCGGGAGGAGCGAATGAGCAGTTCTTC. It encodes CASSYLAGGANEQFF.

This clonotype was observed at least ten times. An end of the junction does not agree with germline; a read error may underlie this. The rearrangement links TRBV9 to TRBJ2-1; 10 positions agree with TRBD2. Germline V gene lookup returns CDR1 SGDLS and CDR2 YYNGEE. The length of the CDR3 is 14 residues. CDR3 in DNA: TGTGCCAGCACGGGACTAGCGTCCTCCAATGAGCAGTTCTTC. Its protein is CASTGLASSNEQFF. Together with reference TRBV9 and TRBJ2-1, the CDR3 gives the full variable domain: DSGVTQTPKHLITATGQRVTLRCSPRSGDLSVYWYQQSLDQGLQFLIQYYNGEERAKGNILERFSAQQFPDLHSELNLSSLELGDSALYFCASTGLASSNEQFFGPGTRLTVL.

This chain uses TRBV20-1 with TRBJ1-2; D is ambiguous. Trimming left V 4 bases short and J 2 bases short, with 11 bases between. CDR3 length equals 13 residues. Germline V gives CDR1 DFQATT, CDR2 SNEGSKA (reference sequence). CDR3 bases: TGCAGTGCTAAGGACGGCTACAACTATGGCTACACCTTC. It codes for CSAKDGYNYGYTF.

This clonotype was seen repeatedly, ten times or more. The chain uses TRBV10-3 and TRBJ2-7; 9 nucleotides line up with TRBD1. CDR3 length: 14 residues. Germline CDR1 is ENHRY and CDR2 is SYGVKD. After removal of 4 bases from V and 6 bases from J, the junction contained 7 bases not matched to a gene. In DNA form, the CDR3 reads TGTGCCATCAGTGGGGACAGGGAAACGCCCGAGCAGTACTTC. This translates into CAISGDRETPEQYF.

This clonotype has a handful of counts. The chain recombines TRBV4-2 with TRBJ2-7; 14 bases map to TRBD2. Looked up from germline, CDR1 is LGHNA and CDR2 is YNFKEQ. V shed 5 bases and J 4 bases; nucleotides not matched to a gene: 7. The CDR3 loop spans 16 amino acids. The CDR3 reads CASSGGTSGRWYEQYF. The CDR3 DNA reads TGTGCCAGCAGCGGAGGGACTAGCGGGAGATGGTACGAGCAGTACTTC.

This clonotype has more than one count but fewer than ten. The rearrangement joins TRBV11-1 to TRBJ1-1; no definite D call. In germline, CDR1 is SGHAT, CDR2 FQDESV (reference sequence). This CDR3 comprises 13 residues. The V end lost 2 bases, the J end lost 4 bases, and 8 bases lay between the germline ends. The CDR3 protein is CASSLMQSTEAFF. DNA for the CDR3: TGTGCCAGCAGCTTAATGCAGAGCACTGAAGCTTTCTTT.